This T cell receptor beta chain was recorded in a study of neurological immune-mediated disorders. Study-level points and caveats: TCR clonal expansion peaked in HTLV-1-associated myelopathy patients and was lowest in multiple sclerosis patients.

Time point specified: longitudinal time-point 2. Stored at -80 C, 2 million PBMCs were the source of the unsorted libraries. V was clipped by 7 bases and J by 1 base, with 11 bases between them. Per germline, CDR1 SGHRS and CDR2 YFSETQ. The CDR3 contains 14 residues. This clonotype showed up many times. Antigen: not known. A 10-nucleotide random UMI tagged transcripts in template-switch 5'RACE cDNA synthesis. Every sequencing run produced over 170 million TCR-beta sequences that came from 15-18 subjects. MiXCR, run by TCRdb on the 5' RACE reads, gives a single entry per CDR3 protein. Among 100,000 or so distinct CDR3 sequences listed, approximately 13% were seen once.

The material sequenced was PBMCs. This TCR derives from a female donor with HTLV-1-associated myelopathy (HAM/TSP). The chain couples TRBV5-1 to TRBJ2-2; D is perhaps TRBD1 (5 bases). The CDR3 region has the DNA TGCGCCAGCGGAATGGGGCTGAACACCGGGGAGCTGTTTTTT. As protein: CASGMGLNTGELFF.